Listed below are T cell receptor beta chains from one sample, sequenced in a study of human T cells and chemical hapten exposure. TCRdb independently ran MiXCR on the RACE reads; one entry per CDR3 protein. The data show 95,000 to 150,000 distinct CDR3 sequences, with about 11% seen just once and approximately 2.5% held by the top ten. This specimen consisted of whole blood, obtained in connection with sensitization to the hapten diphenylcyclopropenone (DPC). The source is a woman aged 50 to 60 with alopecia areata. Some clones in this sample may be carry-over from other donors' samples. Both conserved end residues are part of each CDR3. A D gene is named only where the DNA matches it firmly. Part of the rows lack a size; the others show once, few, many or a class for expanded clones.

j_call clone_size d_call v_call cdr3_nt cdr3_aa
TRBJ2-3 many . TRBV9 TGTGCCAGCAGCCCCATCCCTCCAACAGATACGCAGTATTTT CASSPIPPTDTQYF
TRBJ2-3 few TRBD2 TRBV6-1 TGTGCCAGCAGTGAAGCTGCATCATCTAGCGGGGGGGTAGGTGCCACAGATACGCAGTATTTT CASSEAASSSGGVGATDTQYF
TRBJ1-2 few TRBD1 TRBV12-3/TRBV12-4 TGTGCCAGCAGAGCGACAGGGGGCGGTAACTATGGCTACACCTTC CASRATGGGNYGYTF
TRBJ2-7 few TRBD1 TRBV27 TGTGCCAGCATGACAGGGGGGGAGCAGTACTTC CASMTGGEQYF
TRBJ2-1 few TRBD1 TRBV29-1 TGCAGCGTTGCCCCGGCAGGGGGTAATGAGCAGTTCTTC CSVAPAGGNEQFF
TRBJ2-2 few . TRBV27 TGTGCCAGCAGTCCACGAAACCCGAGGGTATACGGGGAGCTGTTTTTT CASSPRNPRVYGELFF
TRBJ2-7 . . TRBV4-3 TGCGCCAGCAGCCAAGAACGTGGCCAGAGCTACGAGCAGTACTTC CASSQERGQSYEQYF
TRBJ1-1 few . TRBV11-2 TGTGCCAGCAGCTTAGTTAGTGGGCGGGCTGAAGCTTTCTTT CASSLVSGRAEAFF
TRBJ2-1 . . TRBV2 TGTGCCAGCAGCCAGGGGGGGATAACCTACAATGAGCAGTTCTTC CASSQGGITYNEQFF
TRBJ2-2 . . TRBV4-1 TGCGCCAGCAGCCTTTTTAGCGGAAACACCGGGGAGCTGTTTTTT CASSLFSGNTGELFF
TRBJ1-2 few . TRBV27 TGTGCCAGCAGTTTGACAGGACTTACTAACTATGGCTACACCTTC CASSLTGLTNYGYTF
TRBJ2-7 many . TRBV29-1 TGCAGCGTTGAAACGGCAGGAGTCTCCTACGAGCAGTACTTC CSVETAGVSYEQYF
TRBJ2-3 many . TRBV7-2 TGTGCCAGCAGCCCCGACCGACATAGCACAGATACGCAGTATTTT CASSPDRHSTDTQYF
TRBJ1-1 many . TRBV14 TGTGCCAGCAGTCTTAGTATGAACACTGAAGCTTTCTTT CASSLSMNTEAFF
TRBJ1-6 many . TRBV4-3 TGCGCCAGCAGCCACAACAGCAATTCACCCCTCCACTTT CASSHNSNSPLHF
TRBJ2-7 . . TRBV5-5 TGTGCCAGCAGCTTGTTAGCCAGGGACTACGAGCAGTACTTC CASSLLARDYEQYF
TRBJ1-1 . . TRBV20-1 TGCAGTGCTCCCCCCACAGTGAACACTGAAGCTTTCTTT CSAPPTVNTEAFF
TRBJ1-1 many . TRBV29-1 TGCAGCGGCGACTTACAGGGCCACTTTGAAGCTTTCTTT CSGDLQGHFEAFF
TRBJ2-3 . TRBD2 TRBV7-2 TGTGCCAGCAGCCCTGGGACTAGCCTCCCAGATACGCAGTATTTT CASSPGTSLPDTQYF
TRBJ2-1 . . TRBV7-2 TGTGCCATCGACCGGGACATCCCCTACAATGAGCAGTTCTTC CAIDRDIPYNEQFF
TRBJ2-7 . . TRBV13 TGTGCCAGCAGTTACGGGACTGCTGACGAGCAGTACTTC CASSYGTADEQYF
TRBJ1-3 . TRBD1 TRBV5-1 TGCGCCAGCAGCACTACAGGGGCCGCGGGAAACACCATATATTTT CASSTTGAAGNTIYF
TRBJ2-7 few TRBD1 TRBV20-1 TGCAGTGCTAGAAGGGACAGGGGGGACGAGCAGTACTTC CSARRDRGDEQYF